The clone carrying this TCR beta chain was recorded once. Its antigen is still unknown. Using immunoSEQ multiplex PCR, the repertoire was profiled, and TCRdb retains in-frame clones only, with some absent. The repertoire holds tens of thousands of clones, with about 86% as singletons. Germline-derived CDR1 and CDR2 are SGDLS and YYNGEE. The CDR3 extends over 15 amino acids. The V gene lost 4 bases and the J gene lost 3 bases, with 17 bases spanning the gap. This entry comes from a study of OX40 agonist ivuxolimab in advanced cancers. The overall study: Each patient was given ivuxolimab into a vein every 2 weeks, at 0.01 to 10 mg/kg. The study's findings and limits: At 0.1 to 3.0 mg/kg and by week 6, CD4+ and CD8+ T cells in the blood had expanded clonally. In general, CD8+ T cells held more expanded clones than CD4+ did, on average. Which antigen the expanded peripheral T cells recognized is unknown.

This sequence was found in an adult with an advanced solid tumor such as melanoma, head and neck, liver or kidney cancer. This sample comprised CD4+ or CD8+ T cells sorted from blood, obtained in a trial of the OX40 agonist ivuxolimab. This chain links TRBV9 with TRBJ2-7, with D possibly TRBD1 on 6 matching bases. The CDR3 loop is CASSLRDTKNYEQYF. DNA of the CDR3: TGTGCCAGCAGCCTACGGGACACGAAAAACTACGAGCAGTACTTC.